One sample yielded the 17 T cell receptor beta chains listed below, sequenced in a study of T cell responses to AZD1222 COVID-19 vaccine. Assay: immunoSEQ multiplex PCR; the TCRdb copy retains only in-frame clones and omits some. The sample carries 150,000 to 200,000 clones, 90% recorded once. The material sequenced was peripheral blood, taken 28 days after the second dose of the MenACWY control vaccine. Receptors originate from an adult who received the MenACWY meningococcal vaccine as a control.

The V and J genes are TRBV10-3 and TRBJ2-1; 7 bases are a match to TRBD2. The CDR3 has 13 residues. Germline V CDR1 and CDR2: ENHRY, SYGVKD. J lost 6 bases, V lost 6 bases, and 5 bases had no gene match. The CDR3 DNA follows: TGTGCCATCAGCGGCGGGAGTCGCAATGAGCAGTTCTTC. This gives the protein CAISGGSRNEQFF.

This chain links TRBV18 with TRBJ2-3, with a weak D call TRBD1 (6 bases). This CDR3 has 15 amino acids. Per the germline V gene, CDR1 is KGHSH and CDR2 is LQKENI. The V end was cut by 4 bases, the J end by 0 bases, with 11 bases between. This CDR3 reads CASSQTGSSTDTQYF. CDR3 DNA: TGTGCCAGCTCACAAACAGGGTCTAGCACAGATACGCAGTATTTT.

This sequence joins TRBV20-1 and TRBJ2-1; D ambiguous. The CDR3 runs 11 residues. The ends were cut back, 2 bases at V and 6 bases at J, with 5 bases in the middle. Germline V lookup: CDR1 DFQATT, CDR2 SNEGSKA (reference sequence). Written as DNA, the CDR3 is TGCAGTGCTAGAAAGGGCAATGAGCAGTTCTTC. Its protein is CSARKGNEQFF.

V usage is TRBV4-3 and J usage is TRBJ2-2; D remains ambiguous. Trimming took off 1 base at V and 1 base at J, with 10 bases between the two ends. CDR3 length: 16 residues. Germline-derived CDR1 and CDR2 are LGHNA and YSLEER. This CDR3 is CASSQGNPGNTGELFF. The CDR3 nucleotides are TGCGCCAGCAGCCAAGGTAACCCCGGGAACACCGGGGAGCTGTTTTTT.

This clone was seen only a few times. This sequence joins TRBV7-8 and TRBJ1-5; the D is unclear. The CDR3 sequence is 17 residues long. With 5 bases removed from V and 0 bases from J, the gap between germline ends came to 17 bases. Germline assignment: CDR1 SGHVS and CDR2 FQNEAQ. The CDR3 protein is CASSRRSAGDSNQPQHF. The CDR3, as DNA: TGTGCCAGCAGCCGACGATCGGCTGGTGATAGCAATCAGCCCCAGCATTTT.

This chain joins TRBV28 and TRBJ2-1; 8 bases line up with TRBD2. The CDR3 consists of 13 residues. The V gene's germline CDR1 is MDHEN and CDR2 SYDVKM. Unmatched junction bases numbered 1, after V lost 1 base and J lost 8 bases. The CDR3, as DNA: TGTGCCAGCAGTTTATTCGGGGGGGATGAGCAGTTCTTC. It is translated as CASSLFGGDEQFF.

This chain connects TRBV7-3 to TRBJ2-1, with 9 bases matching TRBD1. The trim removed 8 bases at V and 0 bases at J, leaving 5 bases unmatched. The CDR3 contains 15 residues. Germline V gives CDR1 SGHTA, CDR2 FQGTGA. The CDR3 DNA reads TGTGCCAGCGGATTACAGGGGGCCTCCTACAATGAGCAGTTCTTC. Translating gives CASGLQGASYNEQFF.

V usage is TRBV6-2 or TRBV6-3 and J usage is TRBJ2-1; no firm D call. CDR1 MNHEY and CDR2 SVGEGT come from the germline V gene. The CDR3 runs to 18 residues. V lost 5 bases, J lost 0 bases, and 20 bases lay in between. The CDR3 loop reads CASSPWLGRQFSYNEQFF. The CDR3 region has the DNA TGTGCCAGCAGTCCCTGGCTAGGCAGACAATTCTCCTACAATGAGCAGTTCTTC.

The chain carries TRBV28 and TRBJ1-2; D gene unclear. Trimming stripped 7 bases from V and 5 bases from J, with 26 bases between. CDR3 length: 17 residues. The germline V gene encodes CDR1 MDHEN and CDR2 SYDVKM. The CDR3 sequence is CASNVPTLPIGRYGYTF. The CDR3 DNA reads as TGTGCCAGCAACGTTCCTACCCTCCCTATCGGGAGGTATGGCTACACCTTC.

The chain carries TRBV27 and TRBJ2-1; 8 bases are a match to TRBD2. Trimming at V came to 5 bases and at J to 7 bases, leaving 16 bases not matched to a gene. Germline CDR1 reads MNHEY; CDR2 reads SMNVEV (reference sequence). The CDR3 runs to 17 residues. For the CDR3, the DNA is TGTGCCAGCAGTCTCGGCCCCTCAGCGGGAGTTTATAATGAGCAGTTCTTC. Its translation: CASSLGPSAGVYNEQFF.

The genes are TRBV10-3 and TRBJ2-3; D might be TRBD2 (7 bases). This CDR3 is 15 amino acids long. Germline assignment: CDR1 ENHRY and CDR2 SYGVKD. Trimming removed 4 bases at V and 0 bases at J, with 11 bases between. CDR3 in amino acids: CAISGGGESTDTQYF. The CDR3 DNA is TGTGCCATCAGTGGAGGGGGGGAGAGCACAGATACGCAGTATTTT.

The chain recombines TRBV27 with TRBJ1-2, with unresolved D. Germline CDR1 reads MNHEY; CDR2 reads SMNVEV (reference sequence). The CDR3 loop spans 13 amino acids. V lost 6 bases and J lost 4, with 12 bases in between. This chain's CDR3 is CASSHGSSYGYTF. DNA for the CDR3: TGTGCCAGCAGCCACGGGTCGAGCTATGGCTACACCTTC.

This chain joins TRBV7-2 and TRBJ2-5, with 9 positions matching TRBD2. V was pared by 0 bases and J by 6 bases, with 5 bases of the junction left unmatched. Germline V gives CDR1 SGHTA, CDR2 FQGNSA. This CDR3 contains 15 residues. Here the CDR3 reads CASSLAGTSSQTQYF. CDR3 nucleotides: TGTGCCAGCAGCTTAGCCGGGACTAGCAGCCAGACCCAGTACTTC.

The chain employs TRBV6-5 and TRBJ2-1; TRBD1 might be the D (5 bases). Trimming stripped 5 bases from V and 10 bases from J, with 15 bases between. The CDR3 is 13 residues long. Germline V CDR1 and CDR2: MNHEY, SVGAGI. The CDR3 protein is CASSQTMGQEQFF. In nucleotides, the CDR3 is TGTGCCAGCAGTCAGACGATGGGGCAGGAGCAGTTCTTC.

This sequence joins TRBV9 and TRBJ1-1; D gene ambiguous. Germline V lookup: CDR1 SGDLS, CDR2 YYNGEE. The CDR3 length is 13 residues. The germline V and J ends were trimmed by 0 bases and 1 base, with 4 bases remaining between them. This CDR3 reads CASSVAPNTEAFF. The CDR3 DNA follows: TGTGCCAGCAGCGTAGCTCCGAACACTGAAGCTTTCTTT.

The rearrangement uses TRBV2 and TRBJ1-6; 8 bases align to TRBD1. The V segment lost 9 bases and the J segment 10 bases; nucleotides outside the gene matches: 8. Germline assignment: CDR1 SNHLY and CDR2 FYNNEI. This CDR3 comprises 13 residues. This CDR3 reads CASPPGQDSPLHF. The CDR3 bases are TGTGCCAGTCCGCCGGGACAGGACTCACCCCTCCACTTT.

A single count supports this clone. The rearrangement joins TRBV19 to TRBJ2-2; 8 bases align to TRBD1. This CDR3 is built from 16 residues. CDR1 is LNHDA, CDR2 SQIVND, per germline (reference sequence). The V and J ends lost 8 bases and 2 bases, in that order; junction bases with no gene match: 10. The CDR3 DNA sequence: TGTGCCAGTCGGCCGGGAGACAGGGGTAACACCGGGGAGCTGTTTTTT. This translates into CASRPGDRGNTGELFF. The variable domain in full, with the rest retrieved from reference TRBV19 and TRBJ2-2, is DGGITQSPKYLFRKEGQNVTLSCEQNLNHDAMYWYRQDPGQGLRLIYYSQIVNDFQKGDIAEGYSVSREKKESFPLTVTSAQKNPTAFYLCASRPGDRGNTGELFFGEGSRLTVL.